This T cell receptor (beta chain) was sequenced for a study of blood T cell repertoires in COVID-19. About the research overall: Collection of acute and convalescent COVID-19 samples took place in the United States, Italy and Spain. The analysed material was cDNA or gDNA that came from T cells, B-cell-depleted T cells, or PBMCs.

In the original workflow: Amplification from reference gene primers served as the basis for estimated nucleated cell counts. Profiling relied on immunoSEQ multiplex PCR, and the TCRdb table lists in-frame clones only, not all of them. D and trimming were read from the DNA, whereas the V and J calls and clone size are those reported in that table. This sample has about 220,000 clones; around 86% occur once, and the top ten carry 2.2%. V dropped 0 bases and J dropped 7 bases, with 13 bases sitting between them. The CDR3 has 15 amino acids. The V gene's germline CDR1 is MGHRA and CDR2 YSYEKL. The sequencing input was peripheral blood. This chain uses TRBV4-1 with TRBJ1-5; unclear D gene. This clonotype originated in a man aged 25-45 years who had recovered from COVID-19. The CDR3 coding sequence is TGCGCCAGCAGCCAAGATAAAACAATCATACAGCCCCAGCATTTT. This sequence encodes CASSQDKTIIQPQHF.